This TCR beta chain is drawn from a study of T-cell reconstitution after alpha-beta-depleted transplantation in children. Points from the study as a whole: T-cell numbers and diversity, one year after transplant, stemmed largely from T cells that were newly produced. For some patients, TCRbeta diversity was high at day 60 because of recipient T cells and thymic progenitors that survived.

Unique molecular identifiers were built into the TCRbeta library. Using its own MiXCR run on the PCR reads, TCRdb lists one record per CDR3 protein. The top ten hold 0.75% to 0.85% of the sample, which has roughly 670,000 distinct CDR3 sequences, around 12% seen once. The CDR3 has 12 amino acids. The V segment lost 5 bases and the J segment 10 bases; nucleotides outside the gene matches: 5. Germline CDR1 SEHNR, CDR2 FQNEAQ (reference sequence). There are many counts of this clonotype. Its specificity is not known. The sequenced sample was PBMCs, obtained before TCRalphabeta/CD19-depleted stem cell transplant. This chain joins TRBV7-9 and TRBJ1-1, with 9 positions matching TRBD1. This clonotype was sampled from a girl aged 2-10 years with congenital amegakaryocytic thrombocytopenia, due to receive a stem cell transplant. DNA of the CDR3: TGTGCCAGCAGCATCGGGACAGGGCCAGCTTTCTTT. Translating gives CASSIGTGPAFF.